This entry lists 8 T cell receptor beta chains sequenced from one sample in a study of CD8+ T cells in alopecia areata. cDNA serving as the sequencing template came from extracted, reverse transcribed RNA. Clones were read by immunoSEQ multiplex PCR, and TCRdb kept only the in-frame ones, dropping some. The sample carries 95,000 to 100,000 clones, just under 60% recorded once. Documented treatment: oral pan-JAK inhibitor, 5-10 mg twice daily. The sequences come from CD8+ T cells sorted from blood, collected at approximately week 60, from a patient treated with tofacitinib. The receptor source for this set is a human donor with alopecia areata.

The CDR3 region has the DNA TGCGCCAGCAGCGCGGGGCTCGAGGATACGCAGTATTTT. It translates to CASSAGLEDTQYF. V usage is TRBV5-1 and J usage is TRBJ2-3; perhaps TRBD2 as D (6 bases). The CDR3 sequence is 13 residues long. Germline values: CDR1 SGHRS, CDR2 YFSETQ. V dropped 4 bases and J dropped 6 bases, with 12 bases sitting between them.

This clone was seen a handful of times. This rearrangement joins TRBV7-9 to TRBJ1-2; TRBD1 is a possible D gene (5 bases). The germline V gene encodes CDR1 SEHNR and CDR2 FQNEAQ (reference sequence). Between the trimmed V and J ends, which lost 5 bases and 1 base, there was a span of 11 bases. CDR3 length: 14 amino acids. CDR3 nucleotides: TGTGCCAGCAGCCGAGACAGCAATAACTATGGCTACACCTTC. Encoded protein: CASSRDSNNYGYTF.

This rearrangement joins TRBV2 to TRBJ2-7; D may be TRBD1 (5 bases). The CDR3 is 15 amino acids. Trimming removed 6 bases at V and 4 bases at J, with 19 bases between. In germline, CDR1 is SNHLY, CDR2 FYNNEI. CDR3 loop: CASSEAGSGRYEQYF. In DNA form, the CDR3 reads TGTGCCAGCAGCGAGGCAGGGTCCGGGCGTTACGAGCAGTACTTC.

V is TRBV7-8 and J is TRBJ2-4, with D maybe TRBD1 (6 bases). The V end lost 5 bases, the J end lost 0 bases, and 14 bases lay between the germline ends. The CDR3 length is 16 residues. The V gene's germline CDR1 is SGHVS and CDR2 FQNEAQ. CDR3 sequence (DNA): TGTGCCAGCAGCAACCGGACAGTACTAGCCAAAAACATTCAGTACTTC. It specifies CASSNRTVLAKNIQYF.

The genes are TRBV18 and TRBJ2-7; 7 bases agree with TRBD1. V trimming: 2 bases; J trimming: 4 bases; junction bases outside the gene matches: 5. CDR1 is KGHSH and CDR2 is LQKENI in the germline V gene. CDR3 length equals 14 residues. In DNA form, the CDR3 reads TGTGCCAGCTCACCAGGTCGACAGGGATACGAGCAGTACTTC. Translation: CASSPGRQGYEQYF.

The chain uses TRBV5-6 and TRBJ1-2; 9 bases are a match to TRBD1. This CDR3 is 16 amino acids long. The germline V gene encodes CDR1 SGHDT and CDR2 YYEEEE. V gave up 2 bases and J gave up 4 bases; unmatched junction bases: 9. The CDR3 DNA reads TGTGCCAGCAGCTTCGGGACAGGGCCTACGGGCTATGGCTACACCTTC. Protein sequence: CASSFGTGPTGYGYTF.

This clone has just a few counts. This chain uses TRBV7-6 with TRBJ2-5; no reliable D call. The V end was cut by 3 bases, the J end by 3 bases, with 11 bases between. The CDR3 runs 14 residues. Germline-derived CDR1 and CDR2 are SGHVS and FNYEAQ. The CDR3 DNA reads as TGTGCCAGCAGCTTTACGGAATATAAAGAGACCCAGTACTTC. It codes for CASSFTEYKETQYF.

This chain connects TRBV4-1 to TRBJ2-1; 9 nucleotides match TRBD1. This CDR3 contains 15 residues. Germline CDR1 is MGHRA and CDR2 is YSYEKL. J gave up 5 bases and V 5 bases, and 7 bases lay outside the gene matches. The chain's CDR3 is CASSGTGTGNNEQFF. CDR3 coding DNA: TGCGCCAGCAGCGGAACCGGGACAGGGAACAATGAGCAGTTCTTC.